The 5 T cell receptor beta chains below were found in one sample sequenced in a study of technical replicates of blood from a few donors. Profiled with immunoSEQ multiplex PCR; TCRdb holds only in-frame clones, not every one. The sample lists tens of thousands of clones; just under 95% were seen once. The sample comprised T cells isolated from PBMCs. The receptor source for this set is a human donor in good health.

This clone came up once. The V and J genes are TRBV7-2 and TRBJ2-1; perhaps TRBD2 as D (6 bases). V was shortened by 1 base and J by 6 bases, with 13 bases between the two germline ends. CDR1 and CDR2 (germline): SGHTA, FQGNSA. This CDR3 spans 15 amino acids. CDR3 DNA sequence: TGTGCCAGCAGCTTAGATCGGACTATCGGCAATGAGCAGTTCTTC. Translation: CASSLDRTIGNEQFF. Complete variable domain (other parts from reference TRBV7-2 and TRBJ2-1): GAGVSQSPSNKVTEKGKDVELRCDPISGHTALYWYRQSLGQGLEFLIYFQGNSAPDKSGLPSDRFSAERTGGSVSTLTIQRTQQEDSAVYLCASSLDRTIGNEQFFGPGTRLTVL.

This clone was found once. The chain couples TRBV5-1 to TRBJ2-3; 7 bases align to TRBD2. After removal of 3 bases from V and 1 base from J, the junction contained 8 bases not matched to a gene. The CDR3 is made up of 16 amino acids. Germline V gene lookup returns CDR1 SGHRS and CDR2 YFSETQ. CDR3 amino acids: CASSSGAGMGTDTQYF. The CDR3 DNA reads TGCGCCAGCAGCTCCGGAGCGGGAATGGGCACAGATACGCAGTATTTT.

The V call is TRBV27, the J call TRBJ2-7, with 10 bases aligning to TRBD2. After removal of 7 bases from V and 6 bases from J, the junction contained 9 bases not matched to a gene. The CDR3 consists of 14 residues. Germline V gene lookup returns CDR1 MNHEY and CDR2 SMNVEV (reference sequence). CDR3 sequence (DNA): TGTGCCAGCAACAAGCGGGAGGGCCAGGGCGAGCAGTACTTC. This translates into CASNKREGQGEQYF.

This chain joins TRBV14 and TRBJ2-1; 8 bases are shared with TRBD1. The CDR3 has 15 amino acids. Unmatched junction bases numbered 5, after V lost 2 bases and J lost 5 bases. Germline V gene sequence: CDR1 SGHDN, CDR2 FVKESK. The CDR3 sequence: CASSQPGQVHNEQFF. CDR3 sequence (DNA): TGTGCCAGCAGCCAACCGGGACAGGTACACAATGAGCAGTTCTTC.

The chain has TRBV7-9 and TRBJ1-1; D unresolved. In germline, CDR1 is SEHNR, CDR2 FQNEAQ (reference sequence). The CDR3 covers 12 residues. Trimming shortened V by 5 bases and J by 3 bases, and 7 bases separated the two germline ends. The CDR3 DNA is TGTGCCAGCAGCGCGGACTACACTGAAGCTTTCTTT. Encoded protein: CASSADYTEAFF.